Below, one T cell receptor (beta chain) is given with its context. What it binds is not known. Blood replicates held 0.5 ug DNA, tumor or normal breast about 1.5 ug, two each. Generated by immunoSEQ multiplex PCR, the TCRdb table keeps only in-frame clones and is missing some. The sample includes fewer than 70,000 clones, more than 60% of them seen just once. The sample originates from a study of early stage breast cancer tumors. Looking at the study overall: ER+/PR+/HER2- status applied to about 70% of the 16 invasive breast tumors. Study-wide findings and caveats: Tumors had about 2.5-fold higher T cell density and higher clonality than adjacent normal breast tissue.

The CDR3 runs to 17 residues. Trimming stripped 4 bases from V and 5 bases from J, with 21 bases between. The germline CDR1 and CDR2 sequences are MNHEY and SMNVEV (reference sequence). The chain recombines TRBV27 with TRBJ2-1, with D maybe TRBD2 (6 bases). Sequencing was performed on blood. This receptor was obtained from a person younger than 45 with breast cancer. As DNA, the CDR3 is TGTGCCAGCAGTTCAATTTCGATAGCGGTTTTAAACAATGAGCAGTTCTTC. It specifies CASSSISIAVLNNEQFF.